This TCR beta chain was observed in a study of T cell repertoires in cytomegalovirus infection. As for the study in general: CMV infection plus the matching HLA type was flagged by public TCR beta signatures.

Via MiXCR, TCRdb re-called the reads, giving one row per CDR3 protein. The table shows approximately 400,000 distinct CDR3 sequences, with roughly 30% occurring only once. The V gene's germline CDR1 is SGHVS and CDR2 FNYEAQ. The CDR3 is made up of 15 amino acids. The ends lost 5 bases at V and 0 bases at J; junction bases unmatched: 5. The sequencing sample was made of PBMCs. The chain uses TRBV7-6 and TRBJ2-3, with 7 nucleotides matching TRBD1. The clonotype originates from a human donor in good health (CMV status not recorded). Some clones in this sample may be carry-over from other donors' samples. The chain's CDR3 is CASSLSTGSTDTQYF. The CDR3 DNA reads TGTGCCAGCAGCCTCTCGACAGGGAGCACAGATACGCAGTATTTT.